A selection of T cell receptor beta chains follows, all from one sample in a study of blood T cell repertoires in COVID-19. Clones were sequenced by immunoSEQ multiplex PCR, and TCRdb holds only the in-frame ones, with some missing. The repertoire holds approximately 130,000 clones, with 85% as singletons. The sample comprised peripheral blood. The origin of the receptors is a human donor in a cohort sampled during active COVID-19. The CDR3 runs from the conserved cysteine through the conserved F or W. Fields, in order: V gene, clone size, J gene, CDR3 protein. Clone size is given for some rows only: seen once, a few or many times, or a class if the clone is expanded.

V gene: TRBV19; clone size: .; J gene: TRBJ1-2; CDR3 protein: CASTGQAYGYGYTF
V gene: TRBV18; clone size: .; J gene: TRBJ2-1; CDR3 protein: CASSPSASARNEQFF
V gene: TRBV19; clone size: .; J gene: TRBJ1-1; CDR3 protein: CASSITGGNTEAFF
V gene: TRBV2; clone size: .; J gene: TRBJ1-6; CDR3 protein: CASREVGINSPLHF
V gene: TRBV19; clone size: .; J gene: TRBJ2-7; CDR3 protein: CASSPTWDTPYEQYF
V gene: TRBV6-5; clone size: few; J gene: TRBJ1-6; CDR3 protein: CASSYEAGDNSPLHF
V gene: TRBV7-8; clone size: .; J gene: TRBJ1-2; CDR3 protein: CASSLVVGSDGYTF
V gene: TRBV11-3; clone size: .; J gene: TRBJ2-1; CDR3 protein: CASSFLPGLGNNEQFF
V gene: TRBV7-6; clone size: .; J gene: TRBJ1-3; CDR3 protein: CASSLAERGSPISGNTIYF
V gene: TRBV15; clone size: .; J gene: TRBJ2-1; CDR3 protein: CATAGGYNEQFF
V gene: TRBV12-2; clone size: .; J gene: TRBJ2-7; CDR3 protein: CASRLPRSRGQRGSYEQYF
V gene: TRBV6-1; clone size: .; J gene: TRBJ2-5; CDR3 protein: CASSEPGGPFETQYF
V gene: TRBV5-1; clone size: .; J gene: TRBJ2-1; CDR3 protein: CASSKLAGGVDEQFF
V gene: TRBV19; clone size: .; J gene: TRBJ2-5; CDR3 protein: CASSIRGSYVEETQYF
V gene: TRBV4-1; clone size: many; J gene: TRBJ2-1; CDR3 protein: CASSSTLRGGAGVIEQFF
V gene: TRBV7-2; clone size: .; J gene: TRBJ1-4; CDR3 protein: CASSLGGGPNEKLFF
V gene: TRBV7-9; clone size: few; J gene: TRBJ2-7; CDR3 protein: CASSPNPTQNHEQYF
V gene: TRBV29-1; clone size: .; J gene: TRBJ1-3; CDR3 protein: CSVGPGGDTIYF
V gene: TRBV6-5; clone size: .; J gene: TRBJ1-1; CDR3 protein: CASTTRGRGTEAFF
V gene: TRBV6-1; clone size: .; J gene: TRBJ2-1; CDR3 protein: CASSDPRSGYGNEQFF
V gene: TRBV11-3; clone size: few; J gene: TRBJ2-1; CDR3 protein: CASSLDRFNEQFF
V gene: TRBV15; clone size: .; J gene: TRBJ1-5; CDR3 protein: CATSRDQPGDQPQHF
V gene: TRBV13; clone size: .; J gene: TRBJ2-1; CDR3 protein: CASSPGTGRGEQFF
V gene: TRBV13; clone size: once; J gene: TRBJ2-1; CDR3 protein: CASSLYRGYDEQFF
V gene: TRBV5-1; clone size: .; J gene: TRBJ1-2; CDR3 protein: CASSPSGTTFGYGYTF
V gene: TRBV7-9; clone size: .; J gene: TRBJ2-3; CDR3 protein: CASSPDWSTDTQYF
V gene: TRBV27; clone size: .; J gene: TRBJ2-3; CDR3 protein: CASSLSGQTSTDTQYF
V gene: TRBV7-3; clone size: .; J gene: TRBJ1-1; CDR3 protein: CASSSGVNTEAFF
V gene: TRBV5-1; clone size: .; J gene: TRBJ2-3; CDR3 protein: CASSQGLAGGPGDTQYF
V gene: TRBV19; clone size: .; J gene: TRBJ1-1; CDR3 protein: CASSIPFRGLRGNTEAFF
V gene: TRBV30; clone size: .; J gene: TRBJ1-4; CDR3 protein: CAWSGRRGDEKLFF
V gene: TRBV28; clone size: .; J gene: TRBJ1-2; CDR3 protein: CASTGLNYGYTF
V gene: TRBV4-3; clone size: .; J gene: TRBJ2-3; CDR3 protein: CASSQDTQPPGTGWGDTQYF
V gene: TRBV7-8; clone size: .; J gene: TRBJ2-3; CDR3 protein: CASSLELAPDTQYF
V gene: TRBV7-9; clone size: .; J gene: TRBJ2-1; CDR3 protein: CASSLVPLAENYNEQFF
V gene: TRBV5-1; clone size: .; J gene: TRBJ1-1; CDR3 protein: CASSRQGTEAFF
V gene: TRBV7-6; clone size: few; J gene: TRBJ1-3; CDR3 protein: CASSSGTAGNTIYF
V gene: TRBV11-3; clone size: .; J gene: TRBJ2-3; CDR3 protein: CASSLDSGGAQDTQYF
V gene: TRBV9; clone size: .; J gene: TRBJ2-1; CDR3 protein: CASSVVLNGEQFF
V gene: TRBV19; clone size: .; J gene: TRBJ1-2; CDR3 protein: CASSQEYGYTF
V gene: TRBV27; clone size: .; J gene: TRBJ1-2; CDR3 protein: CASSSRIRRTGEIHYGYTF
V gene: TRBV7-2; clone size: .; J gene: TRBJ2-1; CDR3 protein: CASSQGRGEQFF
V gene: TRBV7-2; clone size: .; J gene: TRBJ2-1; CDR3 protein: CASSKSSGGPQISHNEQFF
V gene: TRBV10-3; clone size: .; J gene: TRBJ1-2; CDR3 protein: CAIGGQGAIGYTF
V gene: TRBV29-1; clone size: .; J gene: TRBJ2-2; CDR3 protein: CSVTATQNTGELFF
V gene: TRBV19; clone size: .; J gene: TRBJ2-7; CDR3 protein: CASSIGLWDYEQYF
V gene: TRBV2; clone size: .; J gene: TRBJ2-2; CDR3 protein: CASSALAGGPSGTGELFF
V gene: TRBV19; clone size: .; J gene: TRBJ1-2; CDR3 protein: CASSNFRTSTNYGYTF
V gene: TRBV5-6; clone size: .; J gene: TRBJ2-2; CDR3 protein: CASSFGTEDGELFF
V gene: TRBV6-1; clone size: .; J gene: TRBJ2-1; CDR3 protein: CASSEGVREYHEQFF
V gene: TRBV9; clone size: .; J gene: TRBJ2-1; CDR3 protein: CASSVVAGLYNEQFF
V gene: TRBV24-1; clone size: once; J gene: TRBJ1-1; CDR3 protein: CATTMGASTEAFF
V gene: TRBV9; clone size: .; J gene: TRBJ2-1; CDR3 protein: CASSDERIAGGGNEQFF